This T cell receptor beta chain was recorded in a study of T cells in narcolepsy. V lost 2 bases and J lost 7, with 11 bases in between. The CDR3 runs 14 residues. Germline CDR1 MNHEY, CDR2 SVGAGI. TCRdb's table, derived via immunoSEQ multiplex PCR, lists solely in-frame clones and lacks some. The sample gives some 30,000 clones, around 83% of which show up once; about 0.66% is in the top ten. Source material: memory (CD45RA-) CD4+ T cells from blood. The rearrangement joins TRBV6-5 to TRBJ2-2; D call uncertain. This receptor was identified in a human donor in good health. CDR3 sequence: CASSYGPYFGELFF. Here the CDR3 DNA reads TGTGCCAGCAGTTACGGGCCCTACTTCGGGGAGCTGTTTTTT.